The 16 T cell receptor beta chains below all came from one sample that was sequenced in a study of T cells in Graves' hyperthyroidism and ophthalmopathy. Using RNA transcripts as the source, TCR beta CDR3 regions were amplified. TCR CDR3 regions were first amplified by RT-PCR with HTBI primers. TCRdb recomputed calls from the multiplex PCR reads with MiXCR, one row per CDR3 protein. The table has under 350,000 distinct CDR3 sequences, roughly 18% seen once; the top ten hold about half. Sequenced input: blood. The receptors derive from a woman in her fifties or sixties with Graves' hyperthyroidism.

This clonotype was picked up many times. In DNA form, the CDR3 reads TGTGCCAGCAGCTTAGAAATAGGGGTTAGCTACAATGAGCAGTTCTTC. Its translation: CASSLEIGVSYNEQFF. This chain uses TRBV7-8 with TRBJ2-1; TRBD1 is a possible D gene (5 bases). CDR1 is SGHVS, CDR2 FQNEAQ, per germline. Trimming cost V 1 base and J 3 bases, with 13 bases left between them. The CDR3 has 16 amino acids.

In its sample, this clonotype was seen many times. The chain joins TRBV28 to TRBJ1-1, with no clear D. Germline V gene lookup returns CDR1 MDHEN and CDR2 SYDVKM. Trimming took 2 bases from V and 4 from J, leaving 11 bases between them. There are 14 residues in the CDR3. As DNA, the CDR3 is TGTGCCAGCAGTTTAGATGGGTTCGGCACTGAAGCTTTCTTT. Translation gives CASSLDGFGTEAFF.

This chain links TRBV2 with TRBJ2-5, with D maybe TRBD2 (5 bases). Trimming pared 3 bases from V and 1 base from J, leaving 12 bases between. The CDR3 extends over 15 amino acids. The germline V gene has CDR1 SNHLY and CDR2 FYNNEI. As DNA, the CDR3 is TGTGCCAGCAGTGACGTGCGGAGGTCCCAAGAGACCCAGTACTTC. Translating gives CASSDVRRSQETQYF.

This clonotype was seen many times. V usage is TRBV28 and J usage is TRBJ2-7; D tentatively reads TRBD1 or TRBD2 (5 bases each). The germline gives CDR1 MDHEN, CDR2 SYDVKM. The CDR3 extends over 12 amino acids. V was pared by 8 bases and J by 2 bases, with 10 bases between. In DNA, the CDR3 is TGTGCCAGCCGGGGACGGACCTACGAGCAGTACTTC. Amino acids: CASRGRTYEQYF.

Regarding this clonotype: Relative to the germline gene, one junction end is altered; a read error may explain this. V usage is TRBV11-2 and J usage is TRBJ2-7, with D unresolved. Germline V gene lookup returns CDR1 SGHAT and CDR2 FQNNGV. This CDR3 contains 15 residues. CDR3 coding DNA: TGTGTCAGCAGCGCCACTCGCGAGAGCTCCTACGAGCAGTACTTC. Translating it yields CVSSATRESSYEQYF.

This clonotype was counted only a few times. A much larger clone is a single base away; this may be a read error. The V and J genes are TRBV2 and TRBJ1-1; no reliable D call. The CDR3 loop spans 12 amino acids. Trimming took 7 bases from V and 10 from J, leaving 16 bases between them. Germline CDR1 and CDR2: SNHLY and FYNNEI. The CDR3 region is CASIRFGDGAFF. The CDR3 bases are TGTGCCAGCATTCGATTCGGGGATGGAGCTTTCTTT.

This clonotype was observed many times. The V and J genes are TRBV11-2 and TRBJ2-1; D is possibly TRBD2 (5 bases). This CDR3 has 15 amino acids. V was cut by 5 bases and J by 6 bases, with 17 bases left in between. CDR1 is SGHAT, CDR2 FQNNGV, per germline. The CDR3 region has the DNA TGTGCCAGCAGCGAAGAGGGCCTAGAGGGCAATGAGCAGTTCTTC. Its protein product is CASSEEGLEGNEQFF.

This clonotype was observed at least ten times. The J gene is TRBJ2-1, the V gene TRBV2; TRBD2 matches at 9 bases. The V segment lost 6 bases and the J segment 8 bases; nucleotides outside the gene matches: 11. CDR1 and CDR2 (germline): SNHLY, FYNNEI. There are 15 residues in the CDR3. The CDR3 DNA is TGTGCCAGCAGCGCCGAGGTAGCGGGAGCCGATGAGCAGTTCTTC. Amino acids: CASSAEVAGADEQFF.

The chain uses TRBV20-1 and TRBJ1-2; unclear D gene. The V end lost 8 bases, the J end lost 4 bases, and 14 bases lay between the germline ends. The CDR3 is made up of 12 amino acids. Germline V gene sequence: CDR1 DFQATT, CDR2 SNEGSKA (reference sequence). CDR3 sequence: CSSQLSIYGYTF. Here the CDR3 DNA reads TGCAGTTCACAGCTTTCCATCTATGGCTACACCTTC.

This clonotype was seen many times. The rearrangement uses TRBV12-3 or TRBV12-4 and TRBJ2-3; D gene uncertain. The CDR3 contains 16 residues. V lost 5 bases to trimming and J lost 3 bases, with 18 bases between them. CDR3 protein: CASSAPDLRATDTQYF. As DNA, the CDR3 is TGTGCCAGCAGTGCCCCCGATCTCCGGGCTACAGATACGCAGTATTTT.

This clonotype has ten or more counts. This CDR3 is CAVEGQGYEQYV. For the CDR3, the DNA is TGTGCCGTCGAGGGACAGGGGTACGAGCAGTACGTC. The chain has TRBV2 and TRBJ2-7; 10 nucleotides match TRBD1. Trimming cost V 11 bases and J 4 bases; bases outside gene matches: 5. The CDR3 length is 12 residues. From germline, CDR1 is SNHLY and CDR2 FYNNEI.

This clonotype was seen at least ten times. The J gene is TRBJ2-7, the V gene TRBV6-6; D remains ambiguous. Germline loops: CDR1 MNHNY, CDR2 SVGAGI (reference sequence). This CDR3 comprises 17 residues. V shed 0 bases and J shed 4 bases, with 19 bases lying between them. The CDR3 region is CASSYSHDPGYVYEQYF. The CDR3 DNA reads as TGTGCCAGCAGTTACTCGCACGACCCCGGTTACGTATACGAGCAGTACTTC.

This clonotype appeared many times. CDR3 sequence: CSAVGTLNTGELFF. The CDR3 DNA is TGCAGTGCTGTCGGGACCTTGAACACCGGGGAGCTGTTTTTT. This chain joins TRBV20-1 and TRBJ2-2; D possibly uses TRBD1 or TRBD2 (5 bases each). CDR1 DFQATT and CDR2 SNEGSKA come from the germline V gene (reference sequence). The CDR3 length is 14 residues. With 5 bases removed from V and 1 base from J, the gap between germline ends came to 11 bases.

This clonotype showed up just a few times. The chain is built from TRBV29-1 and TRBJ1-2, with 7 bases lining up with TRBD1. Trimming cost V 5 bases and J 12 bases; bases outside gene matches: 9. The CDR3 loop spans 11 amino acids. The germline V gene encodes CDR1 SQVTM and CDR2 ANQGSEA. CDR3 residues: CSVPSDRENTF. CDR3 DNA sequence: TGCAGCGTTCCCAGCGACAGGGAAAACACCTTC.

This clonotype was observed at least ten times. Here the CDR3 reads CASSQYQGVSYNSPLHF. DNA for the CDR3: TGTGCCAGCAGCCAGTATCAGGGCGTCTCCTATAATTCACCCCTCCACTTT. The chain carries TRBV3-1 and TRBJ1-6; TRBD1 might be the D (5 bases). The V gene lost 3 bases and the J gene lost 0 bases, with 12 bases spanning the gap. CDR1 and CDR2 from the germline V gene are LGHDT and YNNKEL (reference sequence). The CDR3 has 17 residues.

The chain carries TRBV20-1 and TRBJ2-5; 8 positions match TRBD1. Germline values: CDR1 DFQATT, CDR2 SNEGSKA (reference sequence). The CDR3 length is 14 residues. V was clipped by 2 bases and J by 4 bases; unmatched bases: 6. This CDR3 reads CSARSQGAGETQYF. CDR3 DNA sequence: TGCAGTGCTAGAAGTCAGGGGGCAGGAGAGACCCAGTACTTC.